The source of this TCR beta chain is a study of blood T cell repertoires in COVID-19. On the study more broadly: Spain, Italy and the United States supplied samples that represented acute and convalescent COVID-19. PBMCs, B-cell-depleted T cells, or T cells were the source of the cDNA or gDNA that made up the material.

The CDR3 sequence is 13 residues long. The V gene lost 3 bases and the J gene lost 4 bases, with 7 bases spanning the gap. In the original processing: Amplification of reference gene primers was used by the study to estimate nucleated cell counts. Using immunoSEQ multiplex PCR, the repertoire was profiled, and TCRdb retains in-frame clones only, with some absent. V, J and clone size reflect that table, while D and trimming were determined from the DNA. The sample holds 300,000 to 450,000 clones; 85% are singletons and the top ten take approximately 3.7%. This chain connects TRBV12-3 or TRBV12-4 to TRBJ1-3, with a possible D match to TRBD1 (5 bases). Source material: peripheral blood. This sequence originates from a woman aged 18-29 years with acute or convalescent COVID-19. The CDR3: CASSFSGGNTIYF. CDR3 DNA sequence: TGTGCCAGCAGTTTTTCAGGGGGAAACACCATATATTTT.